What follows is one TCR beta chain and its context. Its antigen is currently unknown. This sample stems from a study of early T cells in non-severe SARS-CoV-2 infection. Study at large: Sequencing targeted bulk RNA from unsorted whole blood, leaving chains unpaired. General study findings and limits: Lookups in VDJdb leaned toward anti-spike CD8 responses and missed private and CD4 specificities.

CDR1 and CDR2 (germline): SGHKS, YYEKEE (reference sequence). This CDR3 has 14 residues. V lost 0 bases to trimming and J lost 7 bases, with 11 bases between them. Attachment of unique molecular identifiers to individual cDNA molecules was performed. TCRdb itself ran the 5' RACE reads through MiXCR, one entry per CDR3 protein. The repertoire holds roughly 90,000 distinct CDR3 sequences, about 15% seen once, with under 0.75% in the top ten. This chain joins TRBV5-5 and TRBJ1-5, with D perhaps matching TRBD1 (5 bases). This sequence was found in an adult who was a healthcare worker with PCR-confirmed SARS-CoV-2 infection or an uninfected control (not recorded which). Sequencing input: whole blood. This chain's CDR3 is CASSLVTDTQPQHF. The CDR3, as DNA: TGTGCCAGCAGCTTGGTTACGGACACCCAGCCCCAGCATTTT.